This T cell receptor beta chain was recovered during a study of blood T cells in healthy people across ages. With respect to this clonotype: At one of its ends the junction is not consistent with the germline gene, which may arise from a read error.

Together with a sample-barcoded 5' primer, a J-beta primer mix was included in a second PCR lasting 7 to 11 cycles. All cDNA molecules were each tagged by a template-switch adaptor with 12 random nucleotides. Every sample produced at least 2.5 million CDR3-containing paired-end reads. TCRdb re-derived calls from the 5' RACE reads in MiXCR, one entry per CDR3 protein. The data show about 830,000 distinct CDR3 sequences, around 68% seen once. The CDR3 runs to 14 residues. The V gene's germline CDR1 is LGHDT and CDR2 YNNKEL (reference sequence). This clonotype was sampled from a man aged 30 to 39 in good health. The chain carries TRBV3-1 and TRBJ2-7; 9 positions agree with TRBD1. The sample comprised blood. CDR3 DNA: TGTGCCAGCAGCCCCGGGACAGGGAACTACGGGCAGTACTTC. The encoded protein is CASSPGTGNYGQYF.